Below, 23 T cell receptor beta chains from the same sample are listed, as sequenced in a study of cytomegalovirus exposure and HLA in healthy donors. With 60 Vbeta and 13 Jbeta primers, the PCR was carried out. The data were produced by immunoSEQ multiplex PCR, yet TCRdb's version contains in-frame clones alone and is incomplete. The sample lists over 85,000 clones; 81% were seen once. The sequenced sample consisted of PBMCs. The receptors shown here come from a man in his forties in good health and CMV-seropositive.

J is TRBJ2-7 and V is TRBV11-2; TRBD2 is a possible D gene (6 bases). Germline loops: CDR1 SGHAT, CDR2 FQNNGV. CDR3 length: 14 amino acids. Trimming cost V 4 bases and J 3 bases, with 13 bases left between them. The CDR3 sequence is CASSSGTGLYEQYF. CDR3 sequence (DNA): TGTGCCAGCAGCTCCGGGACTGGGCTCTACGAGCAGTACTTC.

This clone was found once. J is TRBJ1-6 and V is TRBV20-1; D is ambiguous. CDR1 is DFQATT, CDR2 SNEGSKA, per germline (reference sequence). The CDR3 sequence is 10 residues long. The V gene lost 7 bases and the J gene lost 11 bases, with 9 bases spanning the gap. The CDR3 DNA reads TGCAGTGGGAGCCGTACACCCCTCCACTTT. The encoded protein is CSGSRTPLHF.

This chain links TRBV30 with TRBJ1-5, with a tentative D call TRBD1 (5 bases). Germline CDR1 is GTSNPN and CDR2 is SVGIG (reference sequence). The CDR3 is made up of 13 amino acids. V gave up 1 base and J gave up 5 bases, with 9 bases separating them. In DNA, the CDR3 is TGTGCCTGGAGTGGGGGCGTATATCAGCCCCAGCATTTT. Amino acid sequence: CAWSGGVYQPQHF. Complete variable domain (other parts from reference TRBV30 and TRBJ1-5): SQTIHQWPATLVQPVGSPLSLECTVEGTSNPNLYWYRQAAGRGLQLLFYSVGIGQISSEVPQNLSASRPQDRQFILSSKKLLLSDSGFYLCAWSGGVYQPQHFGDGTRLSIL.

This clone was seen only once. V gene TRBV18 combines with J gene TRBJ2-7; perhaps TRBD1 as D (6 bases). CDR3 length equals 14 residues. Germline V gene data show CDR1 as KGHSH and CDR2 as LQKENI. Trimming cost V 8 bases and J 2 bases, with 16 bases left between them. This chain's CDR3 is CASNTGLTTYEQYF. The DNA for the CDR3 is TGTGCCAGCAACACAGGGCTTACCACCTACGAGCAGTACTTC.

This clone was seen just once. The CDR3 DNA follows: TGTGCCAGCAGCTTAGGAGCGGGAAAGTCCCGGGGTACGCAGTATTTT. Encoded protein: CASSLGAGKSRGTQYF. The chain recombines TRBV5-4 with TRBJ2-3; 7 bases are shared with TRBD2. V was clipped by 2 bases and J by 8 bases; unmatched bases: 14. The CDR3 has 16 residues. The germline V gene has CDR1 SGHNT and CDR2 YYREEE (reference sequence).

The chain uses TRBV29-1 and TRBJ2-7; 7 bases line up with TRBD1. This CDR3 is 14 amino acids long. The junction had 7 bases not matched to a gene; V was cut back by 3 bases and J by 2 bases. The germline V gene has CDR1 SQVTM and CDR2 ANQGSEA. CDR3 sequence: CSVESGQGAYEQYF. DNA of the CDR3: TGCAGCGTTGAGTCGGGGCAGGGGGCCTACGAGCAGTACTTC.

This chain links TRBV7-3 with TRBJ2-1, with TRBD2 as a possible D gene (6 bases). Trimming left V 2 bases short and J 10 bases short, with 18 bases between. The CDR3 spans 15 residues. CDR1 is SGHTA and CDR2 is FQGTGA in the germline V gene. In nucleotides, the CDR3 is TGTGCCAGCAGCTTAGGCCTAGCGCCTTCAGGAGAGCAGTTCTTC. Amino acid sequence: CASSLGLAPSGEQFF.

V and J are TRBV19 and TRBJ2-7; D remains ambiguous. The CDR3 length is 14 residues. The V gene lost 2 bases and the J gene lost 3 bases, with 11 bases spanning the gap. Germline values: CDR1 LNHDA, CDR2 SQIVND (reference sequence). This CDR3 reads CASSIIPGFYEQYF. CDR3 DNA sequence: TGTGCCAGTAGTATAATCCCAGGATTCTACGAGCAGTACTTC. Complete variable domain (other parts from reference TRBV19 and TRBJ2-7): DGGITQSPKYLFRKEGQNVTLSCEQNLNHDAMYWYRQDPGQGLRLIYYSQIVNDFQKGDIAEGYSVSREKKESFPLTVTSAQKNPTAFYLCASSIIPGFYEQYFGPGTRLTVT.

The V call is TRBV28, the J call TRBJ2-5; 9 bases line up with TRBD1. This CDR3 comprises 15 residues. V lost 6 bases to trimming and J lost 4 bases; unmatched junction nucleotides: 9. The germline V gene encodes CDR1 MDHEN and CDR2 SYDVKM. The CDR3 spells CASRRTGAGRETQYF. The CDR3 DNA sequence: TGTGCCAGCAGGCGGACAGGGGCTGGCCGAGAGACCCAGTACTTC.

The V gene is TRBV2, the J gene TRBJ1-2; D remains ambiguous. Germline V lookup: CDR1 SNHLY, CDR2 FYNNEI. The CDR3 contains 13 residues. V was trimmed by 6 bases and J by 0 bases, leaving 8 bases between them. CDR3 bases: TGTGCCAGCAGCTCAGATTCTAACTATGGCTACACCTTC. Translated: CASSSDSNYGYTF.

The V gene is TRBV30, the J gene TRBJ1-2; possibly TRBD1 for D (6 bases). Germline V CDR1 and CDR2: GTSNPN, SVGIG (reference sequence). The CDR3 sequence is 14 residues long. V gave up 1 base and J gave up 3 bases, with 12 bases separating them. The CDR3 nucleotides are TGTGCCTGGAGTGGTGTGGGGACACACTATGGCTACACCTTC. Encoded protein: CAWSGVGTHYGYTF.

J is TRBJ1-4 and V is TRBV10-2, with 9 bases identical to TRBD1. CDR1 and CDR2 from the germline V gene are WSHSY and SAAADI. Losses at the gene ends were 4 bases for V and 5 bases for J; bases not matched to a gene: 11. The length of the CDR3 is 17 residues. The CDR3 protein is CASSVSGSGQGNEKLFF. The CDR3 coding sequence is TGCGCCAGCAGTGTTTCTGGGTCCGGACAGGGGAATGAAAAACTGTTTTTT.

This clone came up a few times. The J gene is TRBJ1-2, the V gene TRBV19; D uncertain. Germline values: CDR1 LNHDA, CDR2 SQIVND (reference sequence). The CDR3 contains 11 residues. Between the trimmed V and J ends, which lost 7 bases and 7 bases, there was a span of 10 bases. The CDR3 DNA sequence: TGTGCCAGTATGCTGGAGTCTGGCTACACCTTC. Its translation: CASMLESGYTF.

The chain combines TRBV10-2 with TRBJ1-5, with 7 bases lining up with TRBD1. The CDR3 totals 15 residues. Germline CDR1 and CDR2: WSHSY and SAAADI. The ends lost 7 bases at V and 1 base at J; junction bases unmatched: 7. CDR3 sequence: CASTPGGMSNQPQHF. In nucleotides, the CDR3 is TGCGCCAGCACCCCAGGGGGGATGAGCAATCAGCCCCAGCATTTT.

As concerns this clone: The junction and the germline gene differ at one end; a read error may be behind it. V usage is TRBV7-9 and J usage is TRBJ2-3, with 13 positions matching TRBD2. The germline gives CDR1 SEHNR, CDR2 FQNEAQ (reference sequence). There are 18 residues in the CDR3. CDR3 nucleotides: TGTTCCAGCAGCTTCATCCCAGGGACTAGCGGGAATACAGATACGCAGTATTTT. Its translation is CSSSFIPGTSGNTDTQYF.

The chain links TRBV11-2 to TRBJ1-2, with 8 positions matching TRBD1. V lost 4 bases, J lost 5 bases, and 9 bases stayed unmatched. CDR1 is SGHAT and CDR2 is FQNNGV in the germline V gene. This CDR3 has 15 residues. CDR3 region: CASSSLTGDLYGYTF. The CDR3 DNA sequence: TGTGCCAGCAGCTCGCTGACAGGGGATTTGTATGGCTACACCTTC.

The chain combines TRBV28 with TRBJ1-2, with 8 positions matching TRBD1. There are 14 residues in the CDR3. Unmatched junction bases numbered 9, after V lost 8 bases and J lost 4 bases. CDR1 is MDHEN, CDR2 SYDVKM, per germline. In DNA form, the CDR3 reads TGTGCCAGCGTAAGGCCGGACAGGGCCTATGGCTACACCTTC. It yields the protein CASVRPDRAYGYTF.

This clone has just a few counts. This sequence joins TRBV28 and TRBJ2-7; weak D call: TRBD1 (6 bases). CDR1 and CDR2 from the germline V gene are MDHEN and SYDVKM. This CDR3 region has 14 residues. V was pared by 3 bases and J by 2 bases, with 11 bases between. The CDR3 region is CASSLSGATYEQYF. The CDR3, as DNA: TGTGCCAGCAGTTTGTCAGGGGCGACCTACGAGCAGTACTTC.

The chain recombines TRBV28 with TRBJ1-3; 7 bases line up with TRBD1. The CDR3 has 14 amino acids. Trimming cost V 5 bases and J 6 bases; bases outside gene matches: 7. In germline, CDR1 is MDHEN, CDR2 SYDVKM. CDR3 in DNA: TGTGCCAGCAGTCAACAAGGGACAGCAAACACCATATATTTT. Its protein is CASSQQGTANTIYF.

The table lists this clone with a few counts. This rearrangement joins TRBV29-1 to TRBJ2-7; TRBD1 agrees at 10 bases. The germline V gene encodes CDR1 SQVTM and CDR2 ANQGSEA. The CDR3 is made up of 11 amino acids. V shed 6 bases and J 6 bases; nucleotides not matched to a gene: 2. The CDR3 reads CSVGDRGEQYF. The CDR3 DNA reads as TGCAGCGTGGGGGACAGGGGCGAGCAGTACTTC.

DNA for the CDR3: TGTGCCAGCAGCCCGGGACACCAGAACACTGAAGCTTTCTTT. Amino acids: CASSPGHQNTEAFF. V and J are TRBV7-8 and TRBJ1-1; possibly TRBD1 for D (6 bases). V was shortened by 5 bases and J by 1 base, with 11 bases between the two germline ends. From germline, CDR1 is SGHVS and CDR2 FQNEAQ. This CDR3 is built from 14 residues.

Regarding this clone: In the same sample, other DNA sequences code for this CDR3. The chain is built from TRBV27 and TRBJ1-1; D ambiguous. The CDR3 is 14 residues long. V was trimmed by 6 bases and J by 4 bases, leaving 15 bases between them. In germline, CDR1 is MNHEY, CDR2 SMNVEV (reference sequence). CDR3 in amino acids: CASSPAALTTEAFF. CDR3 nucleotides: TGTGCCAGCAGCCCCGCGGCGTTGACCACTGAAGCTTTCTTT.

V usage is TRBV28 and J usage is TRBJ1-6; the D is unclear. Germline V gene data show CDR1 as MDHEN and CDR2 as SYDVKM. The V end was cut by 6 bases, the J end by 14 bases, with 17 bases between. The CDR3 loop spans 13 amino acids. CDR3 protein: CASSPSVNLSLHF. The DNA of the CDR3 is TGTGCCAGCAGCCCCTCGGTGAATTTGTCCCTCCACTTT.